The T cell receptor beta chain described here comes from a study of beta chain features in type 1 diabetes. Broader study findings: Patients with Type 1 diabetes showed moderately but significantly shorter TCRB CDR3s in all four CD4+ subsets.

This clone has just a few counts. Its cognate antigen is unknown. This CDR3 is built from 15 residues. Germline V gives CDR1 SGDLS, CDR2 YYNGEE. V trimming: 4 bases; J trimming: 5 bases; junction bases outside the gene matches: 9. Sequencing targeted expressed TCRB transcripts, as all isolated RNA had been reverse transcribed. Method: immunoSEQ multiplex PCR; TCRdb's copy keeps in-frame clones and lacks some. The sample records under 400,000 clones, approximately 12% being singletons. Sequenced: naive CD4+ T cells from blood. The rearrangement links TRBV9 to TRBJ2-7; 10 bases align to TRBD2. This clonotype was sampled from a woman under 30 with type 1 diabetes. CDR3 sequence: CASSLLAGVAHEQYF. The CDR3 region has the DNA TGTGCCAGCAGCTTGCTAGCGGGAGTGGCCCACGAGCAGTACTTC.